This record concerns one T cell receptor beta chain sequence. What antigen it recognizes has not been identified. No base quality information exists; no much larger clone differs at one position. TCRbeta CDR3 regions were amplified from genomic DNA using the immunoSEQ Assay, a bias-controlled multiplex PCR. Per the source publication's procedure: Within the assay, amplification of reference gene primers was used to estimate how many nucleated cells each sample contained. To quantify the absolute abundance of each unique TCRbeta CDR3 rearrangement, sequence reads were collapsed and filtered. For each sample, productive Simpson clonality was calculated as the square root of Simpson's diversity index across productive rearrangements. The source is immuneACCESS, and TCRdb retained only in-frame sequences with V and J called. Part of the clones is not carried over; for the studies checked, unresolved V genes explain less than half of this, and the remainder is unexplained. The D gene and trimming were derived from the DNA, and the V and J assignments and clone size from that table. The sample table records more than 200,000 clones; approximately 84% of these occur just once. Approximately 8% of the sample lies in the top ten.

Collaborating institutions collected whole blood in K2EDTA tubes following their own protocols. For TCRbeta analysis, collaborators shipped samples as frozen whole blood, isolated PBMCs, or DNA extracted from either of those sample types. Sequences LNHDA (CDR1) and SQIVND (CDR2) are obtained from the germline V gene (reference sequence). Inclusive of the bounding cysteine and phenylalanine, the CDR3 is 15 residues long. Only the CDR3 DNA is retained, 45 bases long and in frame from the first base. At the junction V is shortened by 6 bases and J by 5 bases; bases outside the gene matches: 11. These data are taken from a study of blood T cell repertoires in COVID-19 (dated by TCRdb to 2018 to 2021). Concerning the study at large: Collaborator samples came from the United States, Italy and Spain and covered acute and convalescent phases of COVID-19. The prospective study material was composed of cDNA or gDNA derived from T cells, B-cell-depleted T cells, or PBMCs. The dataset comprised deeply sampled blood TCRbeta repertoires from subjects exposed to, actively infected with, or recovered from COVID-19. The repertoires were made available in a free public database intended to serve as a resource for research on the immune response to SARS-CoV-2. The samples were drawn from the first 160 participants of the ongoing ImmuneRACE study and from over 950 subjects provided by 6 global collaborators. Nearly every sample came with metadata listing a de-identified subject ID, COVID-19 status, age in years and sex. Where available, HLA class I and class II types were obtained from metadata supplied by the sample provider rather than from assay-based typing.

Here is what the overall study found, with its caveats: The quantity of clinical and demographic metadata differed by source and by participant and was supplied without curation.

The receptor was isolated from a woman aged 80 or older with acute or convalescent COVID-19. Specimen: peripheral blood. The receptor chain draws on TRBV19 and TRBJ2-5, with 8 middle bases fitting TRBD1. The CDR3 in this case is CASSSRSTGGETQYF. The nucleotide sequence is given as TGTGCCAGTAGCTCCCGATCCACAGGGGGGGAGACCCAGTACTTC.